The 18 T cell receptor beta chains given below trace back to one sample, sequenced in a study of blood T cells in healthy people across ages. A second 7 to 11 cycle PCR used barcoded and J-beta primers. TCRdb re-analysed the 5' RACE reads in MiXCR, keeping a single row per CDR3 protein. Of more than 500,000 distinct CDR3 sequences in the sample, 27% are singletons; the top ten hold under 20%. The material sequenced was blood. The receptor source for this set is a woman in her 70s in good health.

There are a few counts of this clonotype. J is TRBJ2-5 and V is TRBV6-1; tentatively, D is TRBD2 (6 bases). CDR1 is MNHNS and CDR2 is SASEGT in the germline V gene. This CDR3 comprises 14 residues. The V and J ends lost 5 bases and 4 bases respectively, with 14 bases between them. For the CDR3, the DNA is TGTGCCAGCAGTCCCGCGGGGAGGAGAGAGACCCAGTACTTC. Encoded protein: CASSPAGRRETQYF.

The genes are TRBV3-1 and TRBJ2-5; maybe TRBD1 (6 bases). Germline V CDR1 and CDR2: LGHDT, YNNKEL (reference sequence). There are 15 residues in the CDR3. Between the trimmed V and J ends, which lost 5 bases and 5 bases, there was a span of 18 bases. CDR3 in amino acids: CASSSNRDGRETQYF. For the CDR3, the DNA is TGTGCCAGCAGCTCAAACAGGGACGGTAGGGAGACCCAGTACTTC.

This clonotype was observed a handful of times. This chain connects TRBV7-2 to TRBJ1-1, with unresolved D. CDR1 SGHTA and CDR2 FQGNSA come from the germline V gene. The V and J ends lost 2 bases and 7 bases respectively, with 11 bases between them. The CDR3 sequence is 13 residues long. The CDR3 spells CASSLRNSNEAFF. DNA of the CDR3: TGTGCCAGCAGCTTAAGGAACAGCAATGAAGCTTTCTTT.

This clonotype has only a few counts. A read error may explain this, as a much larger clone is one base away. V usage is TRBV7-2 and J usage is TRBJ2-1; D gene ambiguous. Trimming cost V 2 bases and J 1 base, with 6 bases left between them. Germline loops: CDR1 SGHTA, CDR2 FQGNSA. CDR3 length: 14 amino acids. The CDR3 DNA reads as TGTGCCAGCAGCTTATGGGGATCCTACAATGAGCAGTTCTTC. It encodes CASSLWGSYNEQFF.

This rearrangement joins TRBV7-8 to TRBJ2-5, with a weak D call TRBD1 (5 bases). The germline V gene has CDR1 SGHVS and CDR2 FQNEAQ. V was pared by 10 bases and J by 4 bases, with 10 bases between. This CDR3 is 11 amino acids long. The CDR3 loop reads CATQEPETQYF. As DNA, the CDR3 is TGTGCCACACAGGAGCCAGAGACCCAGTACTTC.

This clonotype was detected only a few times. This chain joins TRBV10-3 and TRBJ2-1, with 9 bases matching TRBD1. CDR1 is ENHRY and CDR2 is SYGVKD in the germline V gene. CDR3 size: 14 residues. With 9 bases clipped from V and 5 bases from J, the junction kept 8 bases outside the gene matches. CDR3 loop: CAIMSGTGNNEQFF. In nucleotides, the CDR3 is TGTGCCATTATGTCCGGGACAGGGAACAATGAGCAGTTCTTC.

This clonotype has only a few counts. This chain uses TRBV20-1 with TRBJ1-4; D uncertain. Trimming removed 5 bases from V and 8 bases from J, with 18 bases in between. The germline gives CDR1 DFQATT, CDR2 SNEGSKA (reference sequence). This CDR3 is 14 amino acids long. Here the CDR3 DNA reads TGCAGTGCTCACAAAGTAGACATGGGGGAAAAACTGTTTTTT. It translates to CSAHKVDMGEKLFF.

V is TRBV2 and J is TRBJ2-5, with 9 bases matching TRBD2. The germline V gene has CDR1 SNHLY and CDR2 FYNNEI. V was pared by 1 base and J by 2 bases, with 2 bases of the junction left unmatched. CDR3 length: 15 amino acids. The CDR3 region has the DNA TGTGCCAGCAGTGAAGTAGCGGGGGAGCAAGAGACCCAGTACTTC. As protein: CASSEVAGEQETQYF.

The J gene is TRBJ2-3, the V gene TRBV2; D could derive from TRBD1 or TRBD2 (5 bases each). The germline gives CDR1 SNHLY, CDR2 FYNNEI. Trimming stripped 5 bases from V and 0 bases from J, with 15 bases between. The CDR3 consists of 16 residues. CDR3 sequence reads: CASSRPFGGSTDTQYF. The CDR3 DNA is TGTGCCAGCAGTCGCCCATTTGGGGGTAGCACAGATACGCAGTATTTT.

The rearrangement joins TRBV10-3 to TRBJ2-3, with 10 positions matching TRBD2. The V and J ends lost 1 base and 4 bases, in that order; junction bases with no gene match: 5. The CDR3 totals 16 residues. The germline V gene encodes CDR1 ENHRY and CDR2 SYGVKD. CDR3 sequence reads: CAISELSGTSADTQYF. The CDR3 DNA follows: TGTGCCATCAGTGAGTTATCCGGGACTAGCGCAGATACGCAGTATTTT.

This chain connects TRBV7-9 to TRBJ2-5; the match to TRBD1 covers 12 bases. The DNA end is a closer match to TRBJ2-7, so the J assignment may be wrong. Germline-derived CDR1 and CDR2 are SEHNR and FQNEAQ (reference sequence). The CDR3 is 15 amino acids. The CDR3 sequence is CASSLRDRGRYEQYF. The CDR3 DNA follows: TGTGCCAGCAGCTTACGGGACAGGGGGCGATACGAGCAGTACTTC.

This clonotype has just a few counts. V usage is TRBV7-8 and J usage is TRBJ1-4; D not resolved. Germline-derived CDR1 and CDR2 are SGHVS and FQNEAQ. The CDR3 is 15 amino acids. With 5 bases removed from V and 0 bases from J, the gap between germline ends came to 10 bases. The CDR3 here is CASSPSLATNEKLFF. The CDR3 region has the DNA TGTGCCAGCAGCCCCTCCCTTGCAACTAATGAAAAACTGTTTTTT. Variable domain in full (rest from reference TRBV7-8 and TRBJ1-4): GAGVSQSPRYKVAKRGQDVALRCDPISGHVSLFWYQQALGQGPEFLTYFQNEAQLDKSGLPSDRFFAERPEGSVSTLKIQRTQQEDSAVYLCASSPSLATNEKLFFGSGTQLSVL.

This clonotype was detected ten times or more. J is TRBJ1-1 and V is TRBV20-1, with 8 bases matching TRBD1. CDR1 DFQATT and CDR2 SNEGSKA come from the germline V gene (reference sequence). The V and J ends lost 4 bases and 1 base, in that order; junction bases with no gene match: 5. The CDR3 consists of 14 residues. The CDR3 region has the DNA TGCAGTGCTAAATCCGGGACAGGGAACACTGAAGCTTTCTTT. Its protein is CSAKSGTGNTEAFF.

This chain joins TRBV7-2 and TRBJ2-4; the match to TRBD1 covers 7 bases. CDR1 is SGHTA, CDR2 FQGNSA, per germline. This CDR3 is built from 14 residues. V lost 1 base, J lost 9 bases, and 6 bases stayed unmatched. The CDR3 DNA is TGTGCCAGCAGCTTAGAGGCAGGGGGTCTCATTCAGTACTTC. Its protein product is CASSLEAGGLIQYF. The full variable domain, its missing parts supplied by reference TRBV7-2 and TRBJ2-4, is GAGVSQSPSNKVTEKGKDVELRCDPISGHTALYWYRQSLGQGLEFLIYFQGNSAPDKSGLPSDRFSAERTGGSVSTLTIQRTQQEDSAVYLCASSLEAGGLIQYFGAGTRLSVL.

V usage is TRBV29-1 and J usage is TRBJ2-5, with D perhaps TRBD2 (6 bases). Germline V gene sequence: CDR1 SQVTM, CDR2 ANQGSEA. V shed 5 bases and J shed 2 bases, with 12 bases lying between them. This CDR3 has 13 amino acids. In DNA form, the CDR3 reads TGCAGCGTTTTACGGGGGTTTCAAGAGACCCAGTACTTC. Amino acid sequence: CSVLRGFQETQYF.

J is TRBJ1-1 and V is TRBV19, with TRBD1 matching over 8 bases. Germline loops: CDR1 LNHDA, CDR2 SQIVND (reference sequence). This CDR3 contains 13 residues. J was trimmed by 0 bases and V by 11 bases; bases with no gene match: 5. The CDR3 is CASDRGVNTEAFF. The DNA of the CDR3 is TGTGCCTCTGACAGGGGTGTGAACACTGAAGCTTTCTTT. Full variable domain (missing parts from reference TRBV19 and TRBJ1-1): DGGITQSPKYLFRKEGQNVTLSCEQNLNHDAMYWYRQDPGQGLRLIYYSQIVNDFQKGDIAEGYSVSREKKESFPLTVTSAQKNPTAFYLCASDRGVNTEAFFGQGTRLTVV.

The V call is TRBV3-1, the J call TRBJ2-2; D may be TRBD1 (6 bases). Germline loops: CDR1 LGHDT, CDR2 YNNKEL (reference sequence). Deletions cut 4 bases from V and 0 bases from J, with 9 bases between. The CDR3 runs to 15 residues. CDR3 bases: TGTGCCAGCAGCCCAGGACAGACGAACACCGGGGAGCTGTTTTTT. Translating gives CASSPGQTNTGELFF.

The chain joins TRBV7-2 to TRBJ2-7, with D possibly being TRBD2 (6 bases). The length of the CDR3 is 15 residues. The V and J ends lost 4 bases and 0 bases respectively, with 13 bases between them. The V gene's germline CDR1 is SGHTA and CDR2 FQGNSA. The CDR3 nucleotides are TGTGCCAGCAGCTCCCTTGCGGGGAGCTCCTACGAGCAGTACTTC. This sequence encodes CASSSLAGSSYEQYF. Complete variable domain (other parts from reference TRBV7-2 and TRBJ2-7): GAGVSQSPSNKVTEKGKDVELRCDPISGHTALYWYRQSLGQGLEFLIYFQGNSAPDKSGLPSDRFSAERTGGSVSTLTIQRTQQEDSAVYLCASSSLAGSSYEQYFGPGTRLTVT.